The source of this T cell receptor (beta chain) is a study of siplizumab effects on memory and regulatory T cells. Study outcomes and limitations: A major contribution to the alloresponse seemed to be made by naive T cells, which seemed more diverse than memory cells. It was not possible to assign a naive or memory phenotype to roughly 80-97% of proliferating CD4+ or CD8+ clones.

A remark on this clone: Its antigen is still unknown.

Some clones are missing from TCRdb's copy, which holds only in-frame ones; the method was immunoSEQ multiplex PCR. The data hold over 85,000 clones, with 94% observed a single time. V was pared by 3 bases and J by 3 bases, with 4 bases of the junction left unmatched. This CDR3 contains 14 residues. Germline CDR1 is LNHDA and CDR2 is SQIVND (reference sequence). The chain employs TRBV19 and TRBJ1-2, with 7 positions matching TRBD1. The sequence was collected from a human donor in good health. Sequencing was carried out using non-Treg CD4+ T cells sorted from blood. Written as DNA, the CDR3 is TGTGCCAGTAGTATGGGACAGCCCCACTATGGCTACACCTTC. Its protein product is CASSMGQPHYGYTF.